A single sample is the source of the 16 T cell receptor beta chains below, sequenced in a study of blood T cell repertoires in COVID-19 (dated by TCRdb to 2020 to 2021). The library was built by means of the immunoSEQ multiplex PCR assay. TCRdb re-hosts the immuneACCESS table, in-frame sequences only. Its copies lack some clones; in the studies checked, an unresolved V gene accounts for under half of them, and the cause for the rest is not known. The sample table holds about 220,000 clones, of which 84% were seen once. Jointly, the top ten make up roughly 5.3% of the sample. Source material: peripheral blood. The receptors come from a woman aged 60 to 75 who had recovered from COVID-19.

The rearrangement links TRBV6-2 or TRBV6-3 to TRBJ2-7, with D maybe TRBD2 (6 bases). V lost 6 bases and J 5 bases, leaving 20 bases between the germline ends. The germline CDR1 and CDR2 sequences are MNHEY and SVGEGT. The CDR3 covers 15 residues. The CDR3 loop reads CASSRPRGGKDEQYF. Here the CDR3 DNA reads TGTGCCAGCAGCCGGCCGAGGGGAGGAAAAGACGAGCAGTACTTC.

The sample holds one count of this clone. The V call is TRBV25-1, the J call TRBJ2-6; TRBD1 might be the D (5 bases). Trimming left V 1 base short and J 3 bases short, with 10 bases between. Germline lookup yields CDR1 MGHDK and CDR2 SYGVNS. The CDR3 is 16 amino acids. The CDR3 loop reads CASSESGKRGANVLTF. The DNA for the CDR3 is TGTGCCAGCAGTGAATCAGGGAAGCGTGGGGCCAACGTCCTGACTTTC.

The chain couples TRBV4-1 to TRBJ1-1; 7 bases line up with TRBD1. The CDR3 length is 14 residues. The ends lost 2 bases at V and 6 bases at J; junction bases unmatched: 6. CDR1 is MGHRA, CDR2 YSYEKL, per germline. CDR3 DNA sequence: TGCGCCAGCAGCCAACCCCTCGACAGGGCTGAAGCTTTCTTT. It codes for CASSQPLDRAEAFF.

The chain combines TRBV5-5 with TRBJ1-1, with D possibly matching TRBD1 (6 bases). The CDR3 loop spans 15 amino acids. Germline V gene sequence: CDR1 SGHKS, CDR2 YYEKEE (reference sequence). V was trimmed by 4 bases and J by 2 bases, leaving 15 bases between them. The CDR3 nucleotides are TGTGCCAGCAGCCCTATGGGGGGGCGTAACACTGAAGCTTTCTTT. Translation: CASSPMGGRNTEAFF.

The chain uses TRBV7-9 and TRBJ1-4; D gene uncertain. The CDR3 has 14 amino acids. Trimming shortened V by 7 bases and J by 5 bases, and 14 bases separated the two germline ends. CDR1 is SEHNR, CDR2 FQNEAQ, per germline (reference sequence). CDR3 protein: CASTQADVNEKLFF. DNA for the CDR3: TGTGCCAGCACCCAGGCAGACGTAAATGAAAAACTGTTTTTT.

The rearrangement uses TRBV5-5 and TRBJ2-3; a weak D match, TRBD2 (6 bases). The germline V gene has CDR1 SGHKS and CDR2 YYEKEE (reference sequence). V was cut by 3 bases and J by 4 bases, with 12 bases left in between. The CDR3 is 14 amino acids. The CDR3 coding sequence is TGTGCCAGCAGCTCCAGGGACTCCGCAGATACGCAGTATTTT. Amino acid sequence: CASSSRDSADTQYF.

V is TRBV19 and J is TRBJ1-5; no clear D. This CDR3 region has 16 residues. CDR1 LNHDA and CDR2 SQIVND come from the germline V gene (reference sequence). Trimming pared 0 bases from V and 0 bases from J, leaving 9 bases between. In DNA form, the CDR3 reads TGTGCCAGTAGTATAGATCGAGGATATAGCAATCAGCCCCAGCATTTT. This encodes CASSIDRGYSNQPQHF.

This rearrangement joins TRBV7-2 to TRBJ2-7, with D possibly being TRBD1 (6 bases). Trimming cost V 5 bases and J 3 bases, with 14 bases left between them. In germline, CDR1 is SGHTA, CDR2 FQGNSA. This CDR3 has 14 residues. CDR3 amino acids: CASSPSGHVYEQYF. In DNA, the CDR3 is TGTGCCAGCAGCCCCTCGGGACATGTCTACGAGCAGTACTTC.

V is TRBV11-3 and J is TRBJ2-7; D may be TRBD1 (5 bases). CDR1 and CDR2 from the germline V gene are SGHNT and YENEEA. The CDR3 runs 14 residues. V lost 5 bases and J 6 bases, leaving 17 bases between the germline ends. The CDR3 DNA reads TGTGCCAGCAGCGCAACAGGAGTCGGGCCCGAGCAGTACTTC. It translates to CASSATGVGPEQYF.

This rearrangement joins TRBV4-2 to TRBJ2-7, with TRBD2 matching 7 bases. J lost 2 bases, V lost 4 bases, and 14 bases had no gene match. CDR1 and CDR2 from the germline V gene are LGHNA and YNFKEQ. The CDR3 is made up of 17 amino acids. CDR3 in amino acids: CASSRGFGGGVAYEQYF. The CDR3 region has the DNA TGTGCCAGCAGCCGAGGGTTCGGTGGGGGGGTCGCCTACGAGCAGTACTTC.

The rearrangement joins TRBV2 to TRBJ1-5; a weak D match, TRBD1 (6 bases). Trimming cost V 0 bases and J 1 base, with 10 bases left between them. CDR1 is SNHLY and CDR2 is FYNNEI in the germline V gene. The CDR3 contains 16 residues. CDR3 coding DNA: TGTGCCAGCAGTGAAGCCGGGACACTCAGCAATCAGCCCCAGCATTTT. Translation gives CASSEAGTLSNQPQHF.

V gene TRBV7-3 combines with J gene TRBJ1-4; 7 nucleotides line up with TRBD1. V shed 2 bases, J shed 7 bases, and the junction held 4 bases outside the gene matches. Looked up from germline, CDR1 is SGHTA and CDR2 is FQGTGA. CDR3 length: 14 residues. In nucleotides, the CDR3 is TGTGCCAGCAGCTTAGGAACAGGGGTTGAAAAACTGTTTTTT. Translation gives CASSLGTGVEKLFF.

J is TRBJ2-3 and V is TRBV5-8; 7 bases map to TRBD1. Germline-derived CDR1 and CDR2 are SGHTS and YDEGEE. V dropped 4 bases and J dropped 2; count of bases not matched to a gene: 10. The CDR3 runs 16 residues. CDR3 sequence reads: CASSRGGSVSTDTQYF. For the CDR3, the DNA is TGTGCCAGCAGCCGAGGGGGCTCGGTATCCACAGATACGCAGTATTTT.

The CDR3 DNA sequence: TGTGCCAGCAGCTTCGGACAGGTCACAACTAATGAAAAACTGTTTTTT. Encoded protein: CASSFGQVTTNEKLFF. This chain links TRBV7-9 with TRBJ1-4, with TRBD1 matching 7 bases. J gave up 0 bases and V 3 bases, and 4 bases lay outside the gene matches. The CDR3 sequence is 16 residues long. The V gene's germline CDR1 is SEHNR and CDR2 FQNEAQ (reference sequence).

V is TRBV5-1 and J is TRBJ1-2; possibly TRBD1 for D (6 bases). Germline loops: CDR1 SGHRS, CDR2 YFSETQ. Trimming cost V 0 bases and J 4 bases, with 16 bases left between them. The CDR3 is 16 residues long. This CDR3 is CASSLGAGTTGYGYTF. CDR3 DNA sequence: TGCGCCAGCAGCTTGGGGGCCGGGACAACGGGCTATGGCTACACCTTC.

J is TRBJ1-2 and V is TRBV15; 7 nucleotides agree with TRBD1. CDR3 size: 16 residues. Germline CDR1 LNHNV, CDR2 YYDKDF (reference sequence). Trimming at V came to 1 base and at J to 6 bases, leaving 11 bases not matched to a gene. As DNA, the CDR3 is TGTGCCACCAGCAGAGGGATAGGACAGGTTGTCAATGGCTACACCTTC. Translating gives CATSRGIGQVVNGYTF. Together with reference TRBV15 and TRBJ1-2, the CDR3 gives the full variable domain: DAMVIQNPRYQVTQFGKPVTLSCSQTLNHNVMYWYQQKSSQAPKLLFHYYDKDFNNEADTPDNFQSRRPNTSFCFLDIRSPGLGDTAMYLCATSRGIGQVVNGYTFGSGTRLTVV.